The 16 T cell receptor beta chains below were found in one sample sequenced in a study of T cell changes during pregnancy in multiple sclerosis. Some clones are missing from TCRdb's copy, which holds only in-frame ones; the method was immunoSEQ multiplex PCR. The table shows tens of thousands of clones, with roughly 84% occurring only once. Sequencing was performed on CD4+ T cells from peripheral blood mononuclear cells, taken before pregnancy. These receptors were obtained from a female donor with multiple sclerosis, enrolled in a pregnancy study.

The gene calls are TRBV10-2 and TRBJ2-3, with D possibly matching TRBD1 (6 bases). In germline, CDR1 is WSHSY, CDR2 SAAADI. Trimming stripped 8 bases from V and 1 base from J, with 16 bases between. The CDR3 covers 15 residues. Written as DNA, the CDR3 is TGCGCCAGCGTCCCCAGGGGCCTTCGCACAGATACGCAGTATTTT. Its protein product is CASVPRGLRTDTQYF.

This clone was counted a few times. This chain links TRBV18 with TRBJ1-5, with a weak D call TRBD1 (6 bases). The germline CDR1 and CDR2 sequences are KGHSH and LQKENI. V gave up 0 bases and J gave up 3 bases, with 9 bases separating them. The CDR3 runs to 15 residues. The CDR3 reads CASSPPDSYNQPQHF. The CDR3 nucleotides read TGTGCCAGCTCACCACCGGACAGTTACAATCAGCCCCAGCATTTT.

CDR3 DNA: TGTGCCAGCAGTGAGGCCCCAGGCCGAGCCATATATTTT. Encoded protein: CASSEAPGRAIYF. This rearrangement joins TRBV6-4 to TRBJ1-3; D gene unclear. Germline V gene sequence: CDR1 MRHNA, CDR2 SNTAGT. The CDR3 loop spans 13 amino acids. V lost 3 bases and J 11 bases, leaving 14 bases between the germline ends.

The chain is built from TRBV5-1 and TRBJ1-2; D perhaps matches TRBD1 (5 bases). CDR1 and CDR2 from the germline V gene are SGHRS and YFSETQ. Trimming shortened V by 2 bases and J by 3 bases, and 11 bases separated the two germline ends. The CDR3 is 14 residues long. CDR3 in DNA: TGCGCCAGCAGCTTCGATCGGACATACTATGGCTACACCTTC. The encoded protein is CASSFDRTYYGYTF.

The J gene is TRBJ2-1, the V gene TRBV5-4; D is perhaps TRBD2 (6 bases). Deletions cut 2 bases from V and 5 bases from J, with 14 bases between. The CDR3 spans 15 residues. Germline V gene lookup returns CDR1 SGHNT and CDR2 YYREEE (reference sequence). In DNA form, the CDR3 reads TGTGCCAGCAGCTTCTTCGGGACTGCCAACAATGAGCAGTTCTTC. Translation gives CASSFFGTANNEQFF.

This clone was detected only a few times. The chain joins TRBV28 to TRBJ2-2; the match to TRBD2 covers 12 bases. V was clipped by 0 bases and J by 6 bases; unmatched bases: 5. In germline, CDR1 is MDHEN, CDR2 SYDVKM. The CDR3 is made up of 17 amino acids. The CDR3: CASSLWILAGGPGELFF. CDR3 DNA: TGTGCCAGCAGTTTATGGATCCTAGCGGGGGGGCCCGGGGAGCTGTTTTTT.

The chain couples TRBV5-4 to TRBJ2-1; 8 bases match TRBD2. Germline loops: CDR1 SGHNT, CDR2 YYREEE (reference sequence). There are 17 residues in the CDR3. After removal of 2 bases from V and 7 bases from J, the junction contained 14 bases not matched to a gene. In nucleotides, the CDR3 is TGTGCCAGCAGCTTTCTGAGCGGGAGAACACATCGGAATGAGCAGTTCTTC. The encoded protein is CASSFLSGRTHRNEQFF.

This clone was counted a single time. The chain couples TRBV5-8 to TRBJ2-7; weak D call: TRBD2 (6 bases). Looked up from germline, CDR1 is SGHTS and CDR2 is YDEGEE. There are 14 residues in the CDR3. The V end lost 2 bases, the J end lost 5 bases, and 14 bases lay between the germline ends. The CDR3 region has the DNA TGTGCCAGCAGCTTCCACGCGGGGCGCGACGAGCAGTACTTC. Encoded protein: CASSFHAGRDEQYF.

The CDR3 loop reads CASSDPRGRYEQYF. The CDR3 nucleotides are TGTGCCAGCAGTGATCCCCGGGGTCGTTACGAGCAGTACTTC. This chain joins TRBV6-1 and TRBJ2-7; D is possibly TRBD2 (5 bases). V dropped 3 bases and J dropped 4 bases, with 13 bases sitting between them. CDR1 is MNHNS and CDR2 is SASEGT in the germline V gene. The CDR3 totals 14 residues.

The chain couples TRBV5-1 to TRBJ2-5; a possible D gene is TRBD1 (7 bases). CDR3 length: 16 amino acids. V gave up 3 bases and J gave up 4 bases, with 19 bases separating them. Germline V gives CDR1 SGHRS, CDR2 YFSETQ. This CDR3 reads CASSWGSRGQTETQYF. The CDR3 bases are TGCGCCAGCAGCTGGGGCTCGCGGGGACAGACAGAGACCCAGTACTTC.

V and J are TRBV19 and TRBJ2-5; the D gene is possibly TRBD2 (6 bases). V was pared by 2 bases and J by 6 bases, with 13 bases between. This CDR3 has 14 residues. Germline assignment: CDR1 LNHDA and CDR2 SQIVND (reference sequence). The CDR3 loop is CASSITGTQQTQYF. The CDR3 bases are TGTGCCAGTAGTATAACGGGGACTCAACAGACCCAGTACTTC.

The J gene is TRBJ1-6, the V gene TRBV18; D may be TRBD1 (6 bases). Germline CDR1 reads KGHSH; CDR2 reads LQKENI. V was shortened by 3 bases and J by 0 bases, with 9 bases between the two germline ends. The CDR3 length is 16 residues. CDR3 nucleotide sequence: TGTGCCAGCTCACCCCCACAGGGCTCCTATAATTCACCCCTCCACTTT. Its protein product is CASSPPQGSYNSPLHF. Variable domain in full (rest from reference TRBV18 and TRBJ1-6): NAGVMQNPRHLVRRRGQEARLRCSPMKGHSHVYWYRQLPEEGLKFMVYLQKENIIDESGMPKERFSAEFPKEGPSILRIQQVVRGDSAAYFCASSPPQGSYNSPLHFGNGTRLTVT.

The chain carries TRBV6-1 and TRBJ2-1; tentative D call: TRBD2 (6 bases). Trimming left V 5 bases short and J 4 bases short, with 21 bases between. This CDR3 region has 17 residues. CDR1 and CDR2 (germline): MNHNS, SASEGT. CDR3 region: CASSKGAGRSEYNEQFF. In nucleotides, the CDR3 is TGTGCCAGCAGTAAAGGGGCGGGGCGCTCCGAATACAATGAGCAGTTCTTC.

The CDR3 region has the DNA TGCGCCAGCAGCTCACGCCTTAAAAGGACAGGACGAGGGGGTGAAAAACTGTTTTTT. Its protein product is CASSSRLKRTGRGGEKLFF. J is TRBJ1-4 and V is TRBV5-1, with 7 bases that match TRBD1. Germline CDR1 and CDR2: SGHRS and YFSETQ. This CDR3 spans 19 amino acids. The J segment lost 7 bases and the V segment lost 3 bases, leaving 21 bases of the junction unmatched.

The chain couples TRBV6-5 to TRBJ2-2; 10 bases align to TRBD1. V trimming: 1 base; J trimming: 7 bases; junction bases outside the gene matches: 6. This CDR3 comprises 16 residues. Germline-derived CDR1 and CDR2 are MNHEY and SVGAGI. This CDR3 is CASSYFYGQGGGELFF. CDR3 nucleotide sequence: TGTGCCAGCAGTTACTTCTACGGACAGGGGGGCGGGGAGCTGTTTTTT.

The chain combines TRBV6-5 with TRBJ1-1; no clear D. Germline V CDR1 and CDR2: MNHEY, SVGAGI. The CDR3 is 15 residues long. Between the trimmed V and J ends, which lost 2 bases and 0 bases, there was a span of 10 bases. The CDR3 bases are TGTGCCAGCAGTTACGGTGAGGGATTGAACACTGAAGCTTTCTTT. It encodes CASSYGEGLNTEAFF.